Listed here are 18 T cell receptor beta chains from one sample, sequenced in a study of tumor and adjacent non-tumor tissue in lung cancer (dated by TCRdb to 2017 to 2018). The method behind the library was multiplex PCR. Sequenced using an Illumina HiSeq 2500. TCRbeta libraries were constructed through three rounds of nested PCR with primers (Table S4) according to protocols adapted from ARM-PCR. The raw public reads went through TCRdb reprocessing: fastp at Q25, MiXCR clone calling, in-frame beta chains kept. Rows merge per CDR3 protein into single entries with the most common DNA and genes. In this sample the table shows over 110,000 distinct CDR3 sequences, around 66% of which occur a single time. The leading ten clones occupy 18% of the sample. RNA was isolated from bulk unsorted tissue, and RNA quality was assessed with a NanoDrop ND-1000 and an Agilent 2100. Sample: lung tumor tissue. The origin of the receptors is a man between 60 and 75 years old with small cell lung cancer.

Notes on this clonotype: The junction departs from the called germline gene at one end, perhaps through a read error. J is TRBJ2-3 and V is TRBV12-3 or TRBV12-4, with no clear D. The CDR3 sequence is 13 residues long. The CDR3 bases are TGTGCCAGCCGTGGATTTAGCACAGATATGCAGTATTTT. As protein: CASRGFSTDMQYF.

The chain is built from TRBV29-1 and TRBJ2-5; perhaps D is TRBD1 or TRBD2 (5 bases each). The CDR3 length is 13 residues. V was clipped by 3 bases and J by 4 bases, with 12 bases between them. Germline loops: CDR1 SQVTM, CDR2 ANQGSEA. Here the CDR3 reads CSVDEGTRETQYF. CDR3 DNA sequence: TGCAGCGTTGACGAGGGGACCCGAGAGACCCAGTACTTC. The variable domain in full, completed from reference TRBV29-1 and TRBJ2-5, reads SAVISQKPSRDICQRGTSLTIQCQVDSQVTMMFWYRQQPGQSLTLIATANQGSEATYESGFVIDKFPISRPNLTFSTLTVSNMSPEDSSIYLCSVDEGTRETQYFGPGTRLLVL.

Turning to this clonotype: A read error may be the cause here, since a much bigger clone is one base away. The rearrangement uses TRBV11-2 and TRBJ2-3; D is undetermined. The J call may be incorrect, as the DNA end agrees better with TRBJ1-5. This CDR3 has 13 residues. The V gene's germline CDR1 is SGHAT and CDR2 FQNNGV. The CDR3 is CASSTPSTDTQHF. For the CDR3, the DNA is TGTGCCAGCAGCACTCCCAGCACAGATACGCAGCATTTT.

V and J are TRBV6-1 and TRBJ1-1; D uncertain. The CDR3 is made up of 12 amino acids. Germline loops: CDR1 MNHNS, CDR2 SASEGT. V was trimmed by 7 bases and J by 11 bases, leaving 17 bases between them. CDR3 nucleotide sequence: TGTGCCAGCACCTCGGGCAAGATTGTGGCTTTCTTT. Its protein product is CASTSGKIVAFF.

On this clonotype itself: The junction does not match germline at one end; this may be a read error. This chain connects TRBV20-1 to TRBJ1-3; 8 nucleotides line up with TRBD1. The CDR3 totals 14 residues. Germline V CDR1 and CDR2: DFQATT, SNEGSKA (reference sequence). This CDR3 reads CCARDRYSGNTIYF. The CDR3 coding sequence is TGCTGTGCTCGGGACAGGTACTCTGGAAACACCATATATTTT.

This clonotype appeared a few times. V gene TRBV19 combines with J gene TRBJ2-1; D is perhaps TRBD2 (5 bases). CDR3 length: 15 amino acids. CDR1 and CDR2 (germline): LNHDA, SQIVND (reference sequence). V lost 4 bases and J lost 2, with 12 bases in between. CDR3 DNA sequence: TGTGCCAGTAGTACGGGTCACGGGGCCTACAATGAGCAGTTCTTC. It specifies CASSTGHGAYNEQFF.

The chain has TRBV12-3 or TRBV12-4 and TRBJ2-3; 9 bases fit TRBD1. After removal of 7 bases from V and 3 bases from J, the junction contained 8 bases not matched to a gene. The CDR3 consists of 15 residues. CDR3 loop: CASMTGGGFTDTQYF. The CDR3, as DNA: TGTGCCAGCATGACAGGGGGGGGCTTTACAGATACGCAGTATTTT.

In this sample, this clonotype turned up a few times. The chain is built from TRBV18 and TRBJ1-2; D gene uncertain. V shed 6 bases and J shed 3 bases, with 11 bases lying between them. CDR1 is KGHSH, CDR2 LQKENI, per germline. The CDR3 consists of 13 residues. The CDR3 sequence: CASSFQTDYGYTF. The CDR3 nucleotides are TGTGCCAGCTCCTTCCAGACGGACTATGGCTACACCTTC.

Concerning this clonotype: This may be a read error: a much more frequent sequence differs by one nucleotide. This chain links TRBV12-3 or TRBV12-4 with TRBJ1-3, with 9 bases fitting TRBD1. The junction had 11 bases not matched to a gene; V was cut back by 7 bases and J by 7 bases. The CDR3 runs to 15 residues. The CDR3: CASNTAGTGYNTIYF. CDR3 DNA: TGTGCCAGCAACACCGCCGGGACAGGGTACAACACCATATATTTT.

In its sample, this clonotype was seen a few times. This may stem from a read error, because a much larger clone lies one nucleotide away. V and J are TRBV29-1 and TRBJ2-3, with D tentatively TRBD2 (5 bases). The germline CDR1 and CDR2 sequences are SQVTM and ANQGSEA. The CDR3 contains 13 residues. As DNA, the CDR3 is TGCAGCGTTGAGAGGGCCGGCACAGATATGCAGTATTTT. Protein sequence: CSVERAGTDMQYF.

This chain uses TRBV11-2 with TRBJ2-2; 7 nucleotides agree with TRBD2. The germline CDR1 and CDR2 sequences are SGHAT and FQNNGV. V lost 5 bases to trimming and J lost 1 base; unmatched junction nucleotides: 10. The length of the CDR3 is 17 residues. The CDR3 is CASSPIRGVKNTGELFF. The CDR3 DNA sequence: TGTGCCAGCAGCCCTATCCGGGGGGTTAAGAACACCGGGGAGCTGTTTTTT.

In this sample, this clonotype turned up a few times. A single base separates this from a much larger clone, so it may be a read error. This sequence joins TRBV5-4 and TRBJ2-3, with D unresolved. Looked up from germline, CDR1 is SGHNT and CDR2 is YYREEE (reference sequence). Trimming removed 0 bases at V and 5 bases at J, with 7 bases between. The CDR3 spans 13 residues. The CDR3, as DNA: TGTGCCAGCAGCTTGGGTCAGATAGATACGCAGTATTTT. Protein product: CASSLGQIDTQYF.

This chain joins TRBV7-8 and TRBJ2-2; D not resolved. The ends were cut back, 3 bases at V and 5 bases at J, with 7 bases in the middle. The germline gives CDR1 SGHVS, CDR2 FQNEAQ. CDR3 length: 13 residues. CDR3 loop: CASSFDITGELFF. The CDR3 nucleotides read TGTGCCAGCAGCTTTGACATTACCGGGGAGCTGTTTTTT.

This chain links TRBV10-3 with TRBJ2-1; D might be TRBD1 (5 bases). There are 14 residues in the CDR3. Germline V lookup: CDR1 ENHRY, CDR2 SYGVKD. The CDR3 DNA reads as TGTCCCACCAGTGACAGTACTTCCGATGGAGAGCAGTTCTTC. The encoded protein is CPTSDSTSDGEQFF.

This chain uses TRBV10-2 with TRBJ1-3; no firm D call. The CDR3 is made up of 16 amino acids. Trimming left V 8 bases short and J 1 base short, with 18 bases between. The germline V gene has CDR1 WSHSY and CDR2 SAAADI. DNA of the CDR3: TGCGCCAGCCGTTCAGTAGACCGAATATCTGGAAACACCATATATTTT. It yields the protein CASRSVDRISGNTIYF.

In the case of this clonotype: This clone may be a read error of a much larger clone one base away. The CDR3 DNA is TGCAGTGCTAGGAGCGGTGCCTACAATGAGCACTTCTTC. Protein: CSARSGAYNEHFF. The chain uses TRBV20-1 and TRBJ2-1, with a weak D call TRBD2 (5 bases). The CDR3 consists of 13 residues. Germline CDR1 and CDR2: DFQATT and SNEGSKA (reference sequence).

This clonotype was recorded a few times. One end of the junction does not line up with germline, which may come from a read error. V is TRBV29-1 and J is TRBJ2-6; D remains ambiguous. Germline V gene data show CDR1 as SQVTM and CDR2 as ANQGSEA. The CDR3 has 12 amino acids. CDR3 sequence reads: CSVGPWANVLTF. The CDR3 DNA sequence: TGCAGCGTTGGTCCTTGGGCCAACGTCCTAACTTTC.

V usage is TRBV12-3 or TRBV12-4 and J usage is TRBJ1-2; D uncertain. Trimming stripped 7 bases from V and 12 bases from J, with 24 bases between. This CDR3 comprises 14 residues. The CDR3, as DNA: TGTGCCAGCACTCACTCGAGACGGGGAATCGTAAACACCTTC. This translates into CASTHSRRGIVNTF.